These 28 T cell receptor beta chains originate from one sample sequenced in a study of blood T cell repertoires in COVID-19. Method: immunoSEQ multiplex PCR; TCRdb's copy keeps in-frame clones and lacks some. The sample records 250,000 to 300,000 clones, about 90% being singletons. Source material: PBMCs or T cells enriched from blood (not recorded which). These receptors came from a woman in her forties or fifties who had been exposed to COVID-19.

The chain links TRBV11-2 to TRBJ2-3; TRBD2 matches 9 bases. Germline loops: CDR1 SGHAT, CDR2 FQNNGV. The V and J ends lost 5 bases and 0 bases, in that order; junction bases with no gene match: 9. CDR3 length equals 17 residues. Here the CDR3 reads CASSITAAGGSTDTQYF. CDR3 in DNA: TGTGCCAGCAGCATAACCGCCGCGGGGGGGAGCACAGATACGCAGTATTTT.

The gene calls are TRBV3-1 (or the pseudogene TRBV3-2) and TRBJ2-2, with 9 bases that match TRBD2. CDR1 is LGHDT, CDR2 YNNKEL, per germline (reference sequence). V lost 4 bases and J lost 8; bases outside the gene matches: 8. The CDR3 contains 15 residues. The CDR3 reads CASSPSGTLAGELFF. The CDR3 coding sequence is TGTGCCAGCAGCCCTAGCGGGACCCTTGCGGGGGAGCTGTTTTTT.

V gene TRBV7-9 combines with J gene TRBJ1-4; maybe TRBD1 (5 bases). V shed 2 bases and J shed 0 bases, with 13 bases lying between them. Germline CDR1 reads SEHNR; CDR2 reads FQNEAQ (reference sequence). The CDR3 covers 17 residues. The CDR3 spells CASSLMSGLSTNEKLFF. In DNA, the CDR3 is TGTGCCAGCAGCTTAATGTCAGGGCTCTCAACTAATGAAAAACTGTTTTTT. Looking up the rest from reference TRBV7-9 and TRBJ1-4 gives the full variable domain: DTGVSQNPRHKITKRGQNVTFRCDPISEHNRLYWYRQTLGQGPEFLTYFQNEAQLEKSRLLSDRFSAERPKGSFSTLEIQRTEQGDSAMYLCASSLMSGLSTNEKLFFGSGTQLSVL.

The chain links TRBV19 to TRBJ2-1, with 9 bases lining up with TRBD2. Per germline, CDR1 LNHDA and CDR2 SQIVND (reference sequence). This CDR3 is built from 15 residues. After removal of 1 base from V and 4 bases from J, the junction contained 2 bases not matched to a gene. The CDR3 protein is CASSIASGVYNEQFF. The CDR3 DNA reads TGTGCCAGTAGTATAGCTAGCGGGGTTTACAATGAGCAGTTCTTC.

This chain's CDR3 is CASSSPPDRVSEQYF. The CDR3 DNA is TGTGCCAGCAGCTCCCCCCCGGACAGGGTTTCCGAGCAGTACTTC. The chain combines TRBV28 with TRBJ2-7, with 8 bases aligning to TRBD1. Germline CDR1 reads MDHEN; CDR2 reads SYDVKM. J lost 6 bases, V lost 6 bases, and 13 bases had no gene match. The CDR3 is 15 amino acids.

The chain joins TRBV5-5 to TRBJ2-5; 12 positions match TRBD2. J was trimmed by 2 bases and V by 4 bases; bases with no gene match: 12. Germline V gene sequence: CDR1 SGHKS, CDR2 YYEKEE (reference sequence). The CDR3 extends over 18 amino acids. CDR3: CASSAALLAGGQQETQYF. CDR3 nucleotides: TGTGCCAGCAGCGCCGCCCTTCTAGCGGGGGGGCAGCAAGAGACCCAGTACTTC.

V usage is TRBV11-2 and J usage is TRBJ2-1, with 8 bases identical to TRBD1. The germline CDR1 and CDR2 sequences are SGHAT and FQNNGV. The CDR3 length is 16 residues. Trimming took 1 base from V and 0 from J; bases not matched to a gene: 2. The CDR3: CASSLVTGGSYNEQFF. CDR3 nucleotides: TGTGCCAGCAGCTTAGTTACAGGGGGCTCCTACAATGAGCAGTTCTTC.

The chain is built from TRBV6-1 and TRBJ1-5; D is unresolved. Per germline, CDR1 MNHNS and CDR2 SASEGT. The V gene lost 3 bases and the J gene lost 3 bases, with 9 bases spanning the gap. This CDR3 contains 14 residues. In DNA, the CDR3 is TGTGCCAGCAGTGATTTTCTTAACAATCAGCCCCAGCATTTT. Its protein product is CASSDFLNNQPQHF.

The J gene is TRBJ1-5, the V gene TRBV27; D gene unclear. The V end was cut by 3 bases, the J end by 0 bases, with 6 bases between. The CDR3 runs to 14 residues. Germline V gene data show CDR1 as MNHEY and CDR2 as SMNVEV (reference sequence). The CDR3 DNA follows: TGTGCCAGCAGTTTCAGTTTTAGCAATCAGCCCCAGCATTTT. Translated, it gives CASSFSFSNQPQHF.

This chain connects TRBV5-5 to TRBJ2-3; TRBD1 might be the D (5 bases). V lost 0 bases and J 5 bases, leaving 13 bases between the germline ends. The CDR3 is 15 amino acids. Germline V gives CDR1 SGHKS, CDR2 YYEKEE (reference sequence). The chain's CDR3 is CASSLAVRVRDTQYF. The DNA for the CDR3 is TGTGCCAGCAGCTTGGCCGTCAGGGTAAGAGATACGCAGTATTTT. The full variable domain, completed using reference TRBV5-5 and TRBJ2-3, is DAGVTQSPTHLIKTRGQQVTLRCSPISGHKSVSWYQQVLGQGPQFIFQYYEKEERGRGNFPDRFSARQFPNYSSELNVNALLLGDSALYLCASSLAVRVRDTQYFGPGTRLTVL.

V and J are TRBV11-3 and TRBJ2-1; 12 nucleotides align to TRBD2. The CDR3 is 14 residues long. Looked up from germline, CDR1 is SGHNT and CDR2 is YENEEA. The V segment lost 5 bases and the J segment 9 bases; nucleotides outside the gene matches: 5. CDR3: CASSTTSGGFEQFF. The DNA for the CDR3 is TGTGCCAGCAGCACGACTAGCGGGGGTTTTGAGCAGTTCTTC.

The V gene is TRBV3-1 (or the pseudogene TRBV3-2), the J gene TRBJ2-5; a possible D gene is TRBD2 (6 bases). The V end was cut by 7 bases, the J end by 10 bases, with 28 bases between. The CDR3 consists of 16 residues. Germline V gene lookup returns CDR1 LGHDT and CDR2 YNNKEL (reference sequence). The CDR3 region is CASTTMGRGISVGQYF. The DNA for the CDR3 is TGTGCCAGCACCACCATGGGGCGGGGCATTTCGGTGGGCCAGTACTTC.

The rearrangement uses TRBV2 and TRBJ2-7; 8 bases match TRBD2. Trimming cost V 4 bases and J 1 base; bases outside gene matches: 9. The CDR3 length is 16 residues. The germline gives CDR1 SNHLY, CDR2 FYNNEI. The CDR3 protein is CASSGGPGTSSYEQYF. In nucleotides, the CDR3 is TGTGCCAGCAGTGGCGGCCCCGGGACTAGTTCCTACGAGCAGTACTTC.

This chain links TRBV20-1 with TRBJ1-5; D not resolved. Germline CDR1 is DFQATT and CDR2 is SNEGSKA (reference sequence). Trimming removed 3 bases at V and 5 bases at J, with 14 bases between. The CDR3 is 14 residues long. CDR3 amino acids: CSASEGPFYQPQHF. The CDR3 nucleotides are TGCAGTGCTAGTGAGGGCCCATTCTATCAGCCCCAGCATTTT.

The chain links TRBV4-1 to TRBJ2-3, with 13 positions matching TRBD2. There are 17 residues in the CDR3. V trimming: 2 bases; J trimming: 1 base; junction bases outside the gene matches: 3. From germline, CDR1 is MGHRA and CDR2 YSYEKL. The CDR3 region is CASSQPGLAGGTDTQYF. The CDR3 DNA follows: TGCGCCAGCAGCCAACCCGGACTAGCGGGGGGCACAGATACGCAGTATTTT.

The chain's CDR3 is CALRTSGGRSEQYF. For the CDR3, the DNA is TGTGCCCTAAGGACTAGCGGGGGGAGGAGCGAGCAGTACTTC. The chain joins TRBV30 to TRBJ2-7; TRBD2 matches at 14 bases. The CDR3 length is 14 residues. Germline-derived CDR1 and CDR2 are GTSNPN and SVGIG (reference sequence). V shed 8 bases, J shed 6 bases, and the junction held 9 bases outside the gene matches.

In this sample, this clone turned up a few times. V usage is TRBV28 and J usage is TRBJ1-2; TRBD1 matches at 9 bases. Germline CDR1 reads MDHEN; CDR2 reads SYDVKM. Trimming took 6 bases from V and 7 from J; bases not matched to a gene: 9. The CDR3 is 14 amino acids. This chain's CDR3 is CASRPGTGSFGYTF. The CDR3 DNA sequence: TGTGCCAGCAGACCCGGGACAGGGAGCTTTGGCTACACCTTC.

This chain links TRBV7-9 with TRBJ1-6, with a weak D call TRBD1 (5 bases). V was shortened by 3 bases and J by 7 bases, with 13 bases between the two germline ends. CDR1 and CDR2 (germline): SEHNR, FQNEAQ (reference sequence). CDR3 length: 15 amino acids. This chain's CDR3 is CASSFRADVNSPLHF. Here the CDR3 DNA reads TGTGCCAGCAGCTTCAGGGCGGACGTAAATTCACCCCTCCACTTT.

The CDR3 spells CASSQGTGGNEKLFF. CDR3 nucleotide sequence: TGTGCCAGCAGCCAAGGGACAGGGGGTAATGAAAAACTGTTTTTT. The chain carries TRBV4-2 and TRBJ1-4; 10 bases agree with TRBD1. CDR3 length: 15 amino acids. The V gene end was trimmed by 1 base and the J gene end by 4 bases; junction bases not matched to a gene: 0. Germline V gives CDR1 LGHNA, CDR2 YNFKEQ.

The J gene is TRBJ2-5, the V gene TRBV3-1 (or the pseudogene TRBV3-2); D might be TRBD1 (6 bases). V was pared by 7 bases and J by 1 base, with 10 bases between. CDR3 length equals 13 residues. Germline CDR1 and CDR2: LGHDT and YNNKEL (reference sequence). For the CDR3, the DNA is TGTGCCAGCACCAAACAGGGCCAAGAGACCCAGTACTTC. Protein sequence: CASTKQGQETQYF.

CDR3: CASSEGLKNTGELFF. The CDR3 nucleotides read TGTGCCAGCAGTGAAGGGCTGAAAAACACCGGGGAGCTGTTTTTT. V and J are TRBV25-1 and TRBJ2-2, with D uncertain. Germline CDR1 reads MGHDK; CDR2 reads SYGVNS. The CDR3 has 15 residues. The V end lost 2 bases, the J end lost 2 bases, and 9 bases lay between the germline ends.

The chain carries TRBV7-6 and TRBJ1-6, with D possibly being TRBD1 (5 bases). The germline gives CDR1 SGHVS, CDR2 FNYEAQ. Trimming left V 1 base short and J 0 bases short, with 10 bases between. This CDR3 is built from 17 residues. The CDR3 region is CASSLVGGSSYNSPLHF. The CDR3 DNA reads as TGTGCCAGCAGCTTAGTGGGGGGATCCTCCTATAATTCACCCCTCCACTTT.

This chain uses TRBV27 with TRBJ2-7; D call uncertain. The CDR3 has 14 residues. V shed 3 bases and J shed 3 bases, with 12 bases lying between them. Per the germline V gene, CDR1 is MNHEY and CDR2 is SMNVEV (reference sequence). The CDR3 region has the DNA TGTGCCAGCAGTTTCTCCCTCGAACACTACGAGCAGTACTTC. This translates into CASSFSLEHYEQYF.

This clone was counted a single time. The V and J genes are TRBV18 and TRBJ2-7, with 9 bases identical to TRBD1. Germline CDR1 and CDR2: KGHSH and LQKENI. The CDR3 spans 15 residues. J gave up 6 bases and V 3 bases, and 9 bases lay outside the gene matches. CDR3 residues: CASSPIDRGMTEQYF. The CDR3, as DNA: TGTGCCAGCTCACCCATTGACAGGGGGATGACCGAGCAGTACTTC.

The CDR3 reads CASRDSPLITDGYTF. Written as DNA, the CDR3 is TGTGCCAGTAGGGACAGCCCTCTTATAACTGATGGCTACACCTTC. This chain connects TRBV19 to TRBJ1-2, with TRBD1 as a possible D gene (6 bases). Germline V gene lookup returns CDR1 LNHDA and CDR2 SQIVND (reference sequence). V lost 6 bases, J lost 6 bases, and 20 bases lay in between. This CDR3 has 15 residues.

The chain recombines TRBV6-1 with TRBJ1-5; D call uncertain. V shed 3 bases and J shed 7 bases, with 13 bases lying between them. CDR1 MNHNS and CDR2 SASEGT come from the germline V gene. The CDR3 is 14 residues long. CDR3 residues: CASSESGGRQPQHF. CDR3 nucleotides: TGTGCCAGCAGTGAGTCGGGAGGGAGGCAGCCCCAGCATTTT.

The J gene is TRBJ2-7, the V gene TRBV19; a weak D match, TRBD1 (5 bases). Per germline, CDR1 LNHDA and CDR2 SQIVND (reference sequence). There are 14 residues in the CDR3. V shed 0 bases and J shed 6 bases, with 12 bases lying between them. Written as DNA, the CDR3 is TGTGCCAGTAGTATAGACCAGACAGTAGGCGAGCAGTACTTC. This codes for CASSIDQTVGEQYF.

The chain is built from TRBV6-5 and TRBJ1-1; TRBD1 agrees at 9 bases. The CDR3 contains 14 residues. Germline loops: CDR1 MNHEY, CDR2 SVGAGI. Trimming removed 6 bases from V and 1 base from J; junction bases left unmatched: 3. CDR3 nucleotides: TGTGCCAGCAGAACAGGGGGCTCGAACACTGAAGCTTTCTTT. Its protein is CASRTGGSNTEAFF.